The source of this T cell receptor (beta chain) is a study of beta chain features in type 1 diabetes (dated by TCRdb to 2017 to 2018). Describing the broader study: Patients and healthy donors did not differ in mean age, gender distribution, total cell number or subset yield. Across all samples, about 110 million sorted cells were examined, and cell number per subset correlated strongly with RNA yield. The study compared the TCRB repertoires of sorted circulating CD4+ T cell subsets in recently diagnosed type 1 diabetes patients with those in matched healthy donors. Regulatory and stem cell-like memory subsets were obtained from only 8 patients and roughly 8 healthy donors, while naive and central memory subsets were obtained from all 30 or so donors.

The CDR3, cysteine through phenylalanine, is 14 amino acids long. Solely the CDR3 DNA is kept, with 42 bases framed from the first base. The V end loses 3 bases and the J end loses 6 bases, and a stretch of 11 bases separates them. Details on this clone: Its specific antigen is unknown. No much larger clone exists at a distance of one base, and base qualities are not known.

All of the isolated RNA was reverse transcribed with the High Capacity cDNA Reverse Transcription Kit, so expressed TCRB transcripts were sequenced. Naive, central memory and regulatory T cell samples underwent deep immunoSEQ sequencing, averaging around 3.7 million total reads per sample. Sorted cells were lysed in RLT buffer, and RNA was extracted using DNase-treated RNeasy Micro or Mini kits according to cell number. To prevent cross-contamination, each cell subset was processed individually, whereas patient and healthy donor samples were processed jointly. The immunoSEQ multiplex PCR was used to amplify TCRB sequences from cDNA, generating 87-bp fragments that spanned the CDR3 region. Sequencing of the amplicons was performed on the Illumina HiSeq platform. On the authors' methods: Synthetic template baselines were used to correct PCR bias computationally, reads within Hamming distance 2 were collapsed, and singletons that could not be merged were discarded. Reads were aligned to IMGT to assign V, D and J genes, CDR3 length, and insertions or deletions at six rearrangement sites. Within each subset, clonotype counts were normalized to the number of sorted cells before true diversity and Gini coefficients were calculated with the tcR R package. The overlap coefficient, calculated on TCRB nucleotide sequences, was used to measure repertoire sharing. As a proxy for the pre-selection repertoire, out-of-frame TCRB sequences from naive cells were analyzed. TCRdb took over this immuneACCESS table, retaining in-frame rearrangements with V and J assigned. Such tables are incomplete; in checked studies, under half of the missing clones stem from an unresolved V gene, and the remainder is unexplained. For V, J and clone size, that table is used; D and trimming come from the DNA. The sample records under 300,000 clones, around 16% of which are singletons. More than 0.075% of the sample lies in the top ten.

On the study overall, not on this receptor specifically: Because cDNA was sequenced instead of genomic DNA, highly expressing activated cells could be over-represented, though the groups showed no difference in activation or CD3 levels. Naive, central memory and regulatory TCRB repertoires appeared to be more similar among patients than among healthy donors. A moderate but significant shortening of TCRB CDR3 length was observed in type 1 diabetes patients in all four CD4+ subsets. Fewer insertions and more nucleotide deletions at VDJ recombination sites were observed in patients with type 1 diabetes, implying thymic rearrangement abnormalities. Because small numbers of individuals were included in the HLA sub-analyses, any influence of HLA type on TCRB rearrangement was left unresolved. PCR may preferentially amplify shorter templates, but because patient and control samples were amplified and corrected together, any resulting skew would affect both groups equally.

A single peripheral blood draw of approximately 120 mL on average was collected from each donor into heparinised tubes. A BD FACSAria II was used to sort naive, central memory, regulatory and stem cell-like memory CD4+ T cells with a panel that included CD45RO, CCR7, CD25, CD127, CD95 and CD27. A purity above 98% was achieved for all sorted populations. PBMCs were isolated immediately by Lymphoprep density gradient centrifugation and stained directly without culture. Samples were stained and sorted in pairs, with one healthy donor and one patient per experiment, so that batch effects were minimized.

This receptor was identified in a man younger than 40 with type 1 diabetes. The receptor chain draws on TRBV23-1 and TRBJ2-2, and perhaps TRBD2 as D gene, on 5 matching bases. TRBV23-1 counts as an open reading frame of uncertain function. The sequenced sample was naive CD4+ T cells from blood. Sample cell subset or site, as interpreted from the label and publication: true naive CD4+ T cells. The CDR3 in this case is CASSHLRVSGELFF. The base sequence is TGCGCCAGCAGTCACCTGAGGGTATCCGGGGAGCTGTTTTTT.